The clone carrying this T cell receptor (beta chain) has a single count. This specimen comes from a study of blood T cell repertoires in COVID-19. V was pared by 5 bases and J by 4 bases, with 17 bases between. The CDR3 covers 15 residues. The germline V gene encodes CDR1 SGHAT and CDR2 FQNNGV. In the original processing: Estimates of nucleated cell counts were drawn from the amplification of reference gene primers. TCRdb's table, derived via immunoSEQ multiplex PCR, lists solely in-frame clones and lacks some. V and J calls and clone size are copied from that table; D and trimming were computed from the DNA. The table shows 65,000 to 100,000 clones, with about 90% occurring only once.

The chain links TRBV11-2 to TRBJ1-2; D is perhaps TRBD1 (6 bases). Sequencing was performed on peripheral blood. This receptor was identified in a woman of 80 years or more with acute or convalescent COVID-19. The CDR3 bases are TGTGCCAGCAGCCAGGGGACAAATCCCAGCTATGGCTACACCTTC. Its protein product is CASSQGTNPSYGYTF.